The sequence of this T cell receptor beta chain was determined in a study of CD8 T cells in ankylosing spondylitis. The V gene end was trimmed by 0 bases and the J gene end by 4 bases; junction bases not matched to a gene: 3. The CDR3 runs to 15 residues. Per germline, CDR1 MNHEY and CDR2 SVGAGI. TCRdb called the 5' RACE reads again in MiXCR, with one record for every CDR3 protein. The data hold 30,000 to 45,000 distinct CDR3 sequences, with about 9.4% observed a single time. Study-level points and caveats: There was a TCR beta motif, made of several highly homologous variants, that appeared characteristic of ankylosing spondylitis blood. The authors found the disease-linked clones to be CD8+ and relatively rare in peripheral blood. Significantly higher representation of disease-linked clones was reported for matched ankylosing spondylitis synovial fluid.

This clonotype has a count of ten or more. Its antigen is currently unknown. The TCR was taken from a male donor with ankylosing spondylitis or in good health (not recorded which). Sequencing was carried out using blood, either unsorted or a sorted T cell fraction (not recorded which). The gene calls are TRBV6-5 and TRBJ1-5, with 7 bases lining up with TRBD1. The DNA for the CDR3 is TGTGCCAGCAGTTACTCCCACAGGGGAAATCAGCCCCAGCATTTT. Amino acid sequence: CASSYSHRGNQPQHF.